These 11 T cell receptor beta chains share one sample of origin, sequenced in a study of blood T cell repertoires in COVID-19. TCRdb's copy holds only in-frame clones and misses some; the assay was immunoSEQ multiplex PCR. This table holds around 86,000 clones, roughly 87% found once. The sequenced sample was peripheral blood. Every receptor here comes from a woman of 80 years or more with acute or convalescent COVID-19.

This clone occurred a few times. The chain is built from TRBV6-6 and TRBJ1-6; D is ambiguous. This CDR3 is 17 amino acids long. V lost 6 bases to trimming and J lost 7 bases, with 22 bases between them. Germline CDR1 MNHNY, CDR2 SVGAGI (reference sequence). The chain's CDR3 is CASSREERAYMNSPLHF. CDR3 in DNA: TGTGCCAGCAGCCGAGAGGAGAGGGCCTATATGAATTCACCCCTCCACTTT.

The V gene is TRBV5-1, the J gene TRBJ2-3; maybe TRBD1 (5 bases). This CDR3 spans 13 amino acids. CDR1 is SGHRS, CDR2 YFSETQ, per germline. V was pared by 0 bases and J by 6 bases, with 8 bases between. The CDR3 nucleotides read TGCGCCAGCAGCTTGGGAAGACAGGATACGCAGTATTTT. Translating it yields CASSLGRQDTQYF.

This clone was seen more than once but under ten times. The chain carries TRBV6-4 and TRBJ2-5; 9 bases map to TRBD2. This CDR3 contains 15 residues. Germline loops: CDR1 MRHNA, CDR2 SNTAGT. Losses at the gene ends were 0 bases for V and 4 bases for J; bases not matched to a gene: 3. CDR3 DNA: TGTGCCAGCAGTGACTCGGCGGGAGGGCCAGAGACCCAGTACTTC. The encoded protein is CASSDSAGGPETQYF.

The rearrangement joins TRBV6-5 to TRBJ2-4; 9 bases align to TRBD1. Germline trimming cut 5 bases from V and 2 bases from J; bases unmatched to any gene: 4. CDR1 and CDR2 (germline): MNHEY, SVGAGI. The CDR3 spans 15 residues. DNA of the CDR3: TGTGCCAGCAGTCCCGGGACAGGGACCAAAAACATTCAGTACTTC. Translation gives CASSPGTGTKNIQYF.

The V and J genes are TRBV5-1 and TRBJ2-7; TRBD2 matches 7 bases. The germline CDR1 and CDR2 sequences are SGHRS and YFSETQ. The ends lost 4 bases at V and 0 bases at J; junction bases unmatched: 7. This CDR3 is 15 amino acids long. CDR3 bases: TGCGCCAGCAGCAAGGAGCGGGGCGGCTCCTACGAGCAGTACTTC. The encoded protein is CASSKERGGSYEQYF. Combining the CDR3 with reference TRBV5-1 and TRBJ2-7 gives the whole variable domain KAGVTQTPRYLIKTRGQQVTLSCSPISGHRSVSWYQQTPGQGLQFLFEYFSETQRNKGNFPGRFSGRQFSNSRSEMNVSTLELGDSALYLCASSKERGGSYEQYFGPGTRLTVT.

On this clone: Its ends do not fully match the called genes, so a read error is possible. The rearrangement uses TRBV11-2 and TRBJ1-2; 10 bases agree with TRBD1. The CDR3 runs to 9 residues. Germline assignment: CDR1 SGHAT and CDR2 FQNNGV. The CDR3 here is CAIGGTGVF. CDR3 sequence (DNA): TGTGCCATTGGGGGGACAGGGGTCTTC.

The chain recombines TRBV19 with TRBJ2-1; D not resolved. V was shortened by 1 base and J by 0 bases, with 7 bases between the two germline ends. This CDR3 spans 15 amino acids. The germline CDR1 and CDR2 sequences are LNHDA and SQIVND (reference sequence). In DNA, the CDR3 is TGTGCCAGTAGTATAGCGTCGAGCTCCTACAATGAGCAGTTCTTC. It translates to CASSIASSSYNEQFF.

This rearrangement joins TRBV5-1 to TRBJ2-1; 8 nucleotides match TRBD2. This CDR3 comprises 14 residues. With 4 bases clipped from V and 8 bases from J, the junction kept 8 bases outside the gene matches. Germline CDR1 and CDR2: SGHRS and YFSETQ. The CDR3 reads CASSGSGLADEQFF. Written as DNA, the CDR3 is TGCGCCAGCAGCGGTTCAGGACTAGCCGATGAGCAGTTCTTC. Drawing the rest from reference TRBV5-1 and TRBJ2-1, the complete variable domain is KAGVTQTPRYLIKTRGQQVTLSCSPISGHRSVSWYQQTPGQGLQFLFEYFSETQRNKGNFPGRFSGRQFSNSRSEMNVSTLELGDSALYLCASSGSGLADEQFFGPGTRLTVL.

Only one count was recorded for this clone. This chain links TRBV10-1 with TRBJ2-1; TRBD2 might be the D (6 bases). Germline values: CDR1 WNHNN, CDR2 SYGVQD (reference sequence). V gave up 6 bases and J gave up 8 bases, with 17 bases separating them. The CDR3 sequence is 14 residues long. The CDR3 DNA follows: TGCGCCAGCAGCCAGACGACTAGTCCCCATGAGCAGTTCTTC. Its translation: CASSQTTSPHEQFF.

This chain links TRBV9 with TRBJ2-2; D ambiguous. V was cut by 4 bases and J by 2 bases, with 12 bases left in between. In germline, CDR1 is SGDLS, CDR2 YYNGEE. The CDR3 is made up of 15 amino acids. The CDR3 DNA follows: TGTGCCAGCAGCCTCGGGTCATCCAACACCGGGGAGCTGTTTTTT. Amino acids: CASSLGSSNTGELFF.

The V gene is TRBV2, the J gene TRBJ2-2, with 10 bases identical to TRBD2. Germline V gene lookup returns CDR1 SNHLY and CDR2 FYNNEI. J was trimmed by 2 bases and V by 4 bases; bases with no gene match: 7. The CDR3 extends over 17 amino acids. The CDR3 is CASSGFSGGPNTGELFF. CDR3 sequence (DNA): TGTGCCAGCAGTGGGTTTAGCGGGGGGCCAAACACCGGGGAGCTGTTTTTT. Combining the CDR3 with reference TRBV2 and TRBJ2-2 gives the whole variable domain EPEVTQTPSHQVTQMGQEVILRCVPISNHLYFYWYRQILGQKVEFLVSFYNNEISEKSEIFDDQFSVERPDGSNFTLKIRSTKLEDSAMYFCASSGFSGGPNTGELFFGEGSRLTVL.